This record concerns one T cell receptor beta chain sequence. Authors' methods: For nucleated cells, counts were estimated from reference gene primer amplification. This table comes from immunoSEQ multiplex PCR, and its TCRdb copy is limited to in-frame clones, with some not included. Clone size and V and J calls were adopted from that table, with D and trimming inferred from the DNA. The table has around 27,000 clones, 65% to 90% seen once. The data derive from a study of blood T cell repertoires in COVID-19. Study information: From the United States, Italy and Spain came samples of acute and convalescent COVID-19. Sources were T cells, B-cell-depleted T cells, or PBMCs; the material itself was cDNA or gDNA.

V shed 6 bases and J 3 bases; nucleotides not matched to a gene: 8. CDR1 is SNHLY, CDR2 FYNNEI, per germline. The CDR3 is 15 amino acids. The specimen sequenced was peripheral blood. This TCR came from a human donor in a cohort sampled during active COVID-19. This rearrangement joins TRBV2 to TRBJ1-5; 7 positions match TRBD1. The CDR3 spells CASRKEGANNQPQHF. The CDR3 bases are TGTGCCAGCAGGAAGGAGGGGGCCAACAATCAGCCCCAGCATTTT.